Shown below are 17 T cell receptor beta chains from a single sample sequenced in a study of vaccination and CD4 T cells after COVID-19. These receptors lack a known antigen. Treatment in this sample: roughly ten-day PBMC culture with coronavirus spike peptide pools or control peptides (ViraFEST assay). CD4+ T cells that had been cultured provided DNA sequenced with the Oncomine TCR Beta short-read assay. TCRdb reprocessed the PCR reads with MiXCR, giving one entry per CDR3 protein. This table holds about 7,100 distinct CDR3 sequences, about 74% found once. The sequenced material came from CD4+ T cells from blood, cultured in vitro. These receptors were taken from a human donor who had recovered from COVID-19.

V is TRBV20-1 and J is TRBJ2-7; a possible D gene is TRBD2 (5 bases). This CDR3 spans 15 amino acids. Germline V CDR1 and CDR2: DFQATT, SNEGSKA (reference sequence). Trimming removed 0 bases from V and 3 bases from J, with 15 bases in between. The CDR3 sequence is CSARDRTGLNYEQYF. In DNA form, the CDR3 reads TGCAGTGCTAGAGATCGGACGGGGTTGAACTACGAGCAGTACTTC.

This rearrangement joins TRBV27 to TRBJ1-6; possibly TRBD1 for D (5 bases). The CDR3 extends over 15 amino acids. Germline CDR1 and CDR2: MNHEY and SMNVEV (reference sequence). Deletions cut 8 bases from V and 2 bases from J, with 13 bases between. This CDR3 reads CASRGEPTYNSPLHF. CDR3 DNA: TGTGCCAGCCGAGGGGAACCTACCTATAATTCACCCCTCCACTTT.

CDR3 amino acids: CASSLRDRGTYEQYF. The CDR3 coding sequence is TGTGCCAGCAGCTTACGGGACAGGGGCACCTACGAGCAGTACTTC. The chain is built from TRBV7-9 and TRBJ2-7; the match to TRBD1 covers 10 bases. Looked up from germline, CDR1 is SEHNR and CDR2 is FQNEAQ (reference sequence). V lost 2 bases and J lost 2; bases outside the gene matches: 3. The CDR3 extends over 15 amino acids.

This clonotype ranks as medium-sized. CDR3 amino acids: CASSPNLNTGELFF. CDR3 coding DNA: TGTGCCAGCAGCCCAAACCTAAACACCGGGGAGCTGTTTTTT. This chain connects TRBV7-2 to TRBJ2-2; D unclear. The CDR3 covers 14 residues. V lost 5 bases and J lost 2, with 9 bases in between. The germline V gene encodes CDR1 SGHTA and CDR2 FQGNSA.

The chain uses TRBV4-3 and TRBJ2-3; tentatively, D is TRBD2 (6 bases). Germline CDR1 LGHNA, CDR2 YSLEER. The CDR3 extends over 18 amino acids. V lost 4 bases, J lost 0 bases, and 20 bases lay in between. The CDR3 spells CASSLRRAWQASTDTQYF. The CDR3 coding sequence is TGCGCCAGCAGCCTGCGGAGGGCCTGGCAAGCTAGCACAGATACGCAGTATTTT.

The V gene is TRBV24-1, the J gene TRBJ2-6; no clear D gene. The germline V gene has CDR1 KGHDR and CDR2 SFDVKD. The V end lost 7 bases, the J end lost 0 bases, and 3 bases lay between the germline ends. This CDR3 is built from 13 residues. In DNA form, the CDR3 reads TGTGCCACCAGAGACTCTGGGGCCAACGTCCTGACTTTC. It is translated as CATRDSGANVLTF.

V usage is TRBV27 and J usage is TRBJ1-5; D unresolved. Per the germline V gene, CDR1 is MNHEY and CDR2 is SMNVEV (reference sequence). Trimming pared 6 bases from V and 2 bases from J, leaving 11 bases between. This CDR3 is built from 14 residues. CDR3 DNA sequence: TGTGCCAGCAGCTTGAATCGGGGCAATCAGCCCCAGCATTTT. The encoded protein is CASSLNRGNQPQHF.

The chain is built from TRBV27 and TRBJ2-3, with a tentative D call TRBD2 (5 bases). This CDR3 contains 12 residues. Deletions cut 6 bases from V and 14 bases from J, with 18 bases between. Germline-derived CDR1 and CDR2 are MNHEY and SMNVEV (reference sequence). This CDR3 is CASRVERREMYF. CDR3 sequence (DNA): TGTGCCAGCAGAGTGGAGCGACGGGAAATGTATTTT.

The chain carries TRBV5-6 and TRBJ2-3; 13 bases are shared with TRBD2. Trimming took 2 bases from V and 4 from J; bases not matched to a gene: 4. Germline loops: CDR1 SGHDT, CDR2 YYEEEE. The CDR3 consists of 16 residues. DNA for the CDR3: TGTGCCAGCAGCTTCCGGACTAGCGGGAGAGCAGATACGCAGTATTTT. It translates to CASSFRTSGRADTQYF.

V is TRBV12-3 or TRBV12-4 and J is TRBJ2-7; tentatively, D is TRBD1 (6 bases). The CDR3 is 13 amino acids. The germline V and J ends were trimmed by 7 bases and 1 base, with 11 bases remaining between them. CDR3 coding DNA: TGTGCCAGCACGGACAGTTTTTCCTACGAGCAGTACTTC. This codes for CASTDSFSYEQYF.

The V and J genes are TRBV28 and TRBJ2-1, with D unclear. The CDR3 spans 11 residues. Per the germline V gene, CDR1 is MDHEN and CDR2 is SYDVKM. V was cut by 6 bases and J by 10 bases, with 10 bases left in between. As DNA, the CDR3 is TGTGCCAGCAGCCGGCCACTAGAGCAGTTCTTC. Translation gives CASSRPLEQFF.

V gene TRBV20-1 combines with J gene TRBJ1-1; D not resolved. V was cut by 0 bases and J by 1 base, with 12 bases left in between. This CDR3 is 15 amino acids long. Germline CDR1 and CDR2: DFQATT and SNEGSKA (reference sequence). DNA of the CDR3: TGCAGTGCTAGAGATGATGGCCAGGAGAACACTGAAGCTTTCTTT. Protein product: CSARDDGQENTEAFF.

The V call is TRBV7-2, the J call TRBJ1-5, with D possibly being TRBD1 (6 bases). The CDR3 is made up of 16 amino acids. Trimming left V 3 bases short and J 0 bases short, with 12 bases between. CDR1 and CDR2 (germline): SGHTA, FQGNSA. The CDR3 bases are TGTGCCAGCAGCTTTAGACAGGCTTATAGCAATCAGCCCCAGCATTTT. Its protein product is CASSFRQAYSNQPQHF.

This clonotype has only one observation. This chain links TRBV20-1 with TRBJ1-1, with TRBD1 matching 10 bases. Trimming took 6 bases from V and 0 from J; bases not matched to a gene: 7. The germline V gene has CDR1 DFQATT and CDR2 SNEGSKA (reference sequence). The CDR3 runs 15 residues. The CDR3 protein is CSALDRGEMNTEAFF. The CDR3 DNA follows: TGCAGTGCCCTGGACAGGGGGGAAATGAACACTGAAGCTTTCTTT.

This clonotype was counted a single time. This rearrangement joins TRBV6-1 to TRBJ1-5, with unresolved D. The germline CDR1 and CDR2 sequences are MNHNS and SASEGT. V lost 10 bases and J 0 bases, leaving 16 bases between the germline ends. The CDR3 length is 15 residues. In DNA, the CDR3 is TGTGCCACCCAGAGGGATTCTCATAGCAATCAGCCCCAGCATTTT. It specifies CATQRDSHSNQPQHF.

V gene TRBV24-1 combines with J gene TRBJ1-5, with 7 bases that match TRBD1. The CDR3 covers 16 residues. Germline loops: CDR1 KGHDR, CDR2 SFDVKD. J was trimmed by 7 bases and V by 3 bases; bases with no gene match: 11. CDR3 sequence reads: CATSDTSTGSRQPQHF. The CDR3 region has the DNA TGTGCCACCAGTGATACCTCGACAGGGAGCAGGCAGCCCCAGCATTTT.

This clonotype was found a few times. The chain combines TRBV28 with TRBJ1-3; maybe TRBD1 (5 bases). Trimming left V 2 bases short and J 2 bases short, with 16 bases between. The length of the CDR3 is 17 residues. Germline CDR1 and CDR2: MDHEN and SYDVKM. CDR3 bases: TGTGCCAGCAGTTTAGTGGCCGGCTCGGGGGCTGGAAACACCATATATTTT. This sequence encodes CASSLVAGSGAGNTIYF.